This T cell receptor beta chain was sequenced for a study of T cells in localized non-small cell lung cancer. The repertoire was sequenced with immunoSEQ multiplex PCR; TCRdb's copy has only in-frame clones and lacks some. The table lists about 79,000 clones, 70% to 90% of them singletons. The sample holds a few counts of this clone. Germline CDR1 reads SGHVS; CDR2 reads FQNEAQ. There are 13 residues in the CDR3. Trimming removed 1 base from V and 8 bases from J, with 11 bases in between. The origin of this receptor is a woman aged 35 to 75 with stage I squamous cell lung carcinoma. Sequenced here: peripheral blood, sampled before any cancer treatment. This chain links TRBV7-8 with TRBJ1-2; D is possibly TRBD1 (6 bases). CDR3 DNA: TGTGCCAGCAGCTTAGACCCAGGGGAAGGCTACACCTTC. Protein product: CASSLDPGEGYTF.